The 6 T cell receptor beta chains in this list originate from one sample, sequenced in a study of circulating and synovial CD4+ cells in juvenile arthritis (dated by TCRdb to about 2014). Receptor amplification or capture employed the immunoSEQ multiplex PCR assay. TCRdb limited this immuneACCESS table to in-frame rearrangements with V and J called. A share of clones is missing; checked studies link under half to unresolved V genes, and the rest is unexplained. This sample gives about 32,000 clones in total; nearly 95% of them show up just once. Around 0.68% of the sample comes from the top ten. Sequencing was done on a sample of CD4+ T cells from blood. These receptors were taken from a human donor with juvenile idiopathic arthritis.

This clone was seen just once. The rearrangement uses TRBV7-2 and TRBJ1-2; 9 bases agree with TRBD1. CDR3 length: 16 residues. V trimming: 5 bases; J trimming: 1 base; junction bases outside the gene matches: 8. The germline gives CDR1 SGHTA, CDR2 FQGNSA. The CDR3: CASSGTTGGNNYGYTF. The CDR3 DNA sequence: TGTGCCAGCAGCGGAACCACAGGGGGCAATAACTATGGCTACACCTTC.

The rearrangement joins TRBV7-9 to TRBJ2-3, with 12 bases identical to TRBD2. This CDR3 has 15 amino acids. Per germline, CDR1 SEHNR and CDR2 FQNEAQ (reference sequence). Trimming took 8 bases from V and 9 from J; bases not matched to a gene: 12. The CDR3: CASYYSGTSGSTQYF. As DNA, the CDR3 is TGTGCCAGCTATTATTCAGGGACTAGCGGGTCCACGCAGTATTTT.

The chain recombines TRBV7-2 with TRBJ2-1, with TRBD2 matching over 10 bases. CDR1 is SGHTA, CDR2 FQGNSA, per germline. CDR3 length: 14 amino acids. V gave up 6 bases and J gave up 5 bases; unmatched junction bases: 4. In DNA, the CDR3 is TGTGCCAGCAGTTGGACTAGCGGAAACAATGAGCAGTTCTTC. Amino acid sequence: CASSWTSGNNEQFF.

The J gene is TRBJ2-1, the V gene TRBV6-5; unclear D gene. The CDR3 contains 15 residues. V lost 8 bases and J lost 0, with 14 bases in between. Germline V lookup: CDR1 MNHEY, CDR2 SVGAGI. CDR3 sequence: CASSVGPSSYNEQFF. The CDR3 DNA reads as TGTGCCAGCTCGGTTGGGCCCAGCTCCTACAATGAGCAGTTCTTC.

Here the CDR3 reads CASSPRSGLLRDGYTF. The CDR3 DNA follows: TGTGCCAGCAGCCCGAGGAGCGGGCTGCTCCGGGATGGCTACACCTTC. The chain is built from TRBV7-2 and TRBJ1-2; D not resolved. V lost 5 bases to trimming and J lost 6 bases, with 22 bases between them. Germline V lookup: CDR1 SGHTA, CDR2 FQGNSA. This CDR3 is built from 16 residues.

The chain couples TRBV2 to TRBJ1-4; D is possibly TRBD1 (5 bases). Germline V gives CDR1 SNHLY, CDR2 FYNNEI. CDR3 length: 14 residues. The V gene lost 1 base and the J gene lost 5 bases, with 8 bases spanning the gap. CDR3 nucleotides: TGTGCCAGCAGTGAAGGGACACAGAATGAAAAACTGTTTTTT. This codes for CASSEGTQNEKLFF.